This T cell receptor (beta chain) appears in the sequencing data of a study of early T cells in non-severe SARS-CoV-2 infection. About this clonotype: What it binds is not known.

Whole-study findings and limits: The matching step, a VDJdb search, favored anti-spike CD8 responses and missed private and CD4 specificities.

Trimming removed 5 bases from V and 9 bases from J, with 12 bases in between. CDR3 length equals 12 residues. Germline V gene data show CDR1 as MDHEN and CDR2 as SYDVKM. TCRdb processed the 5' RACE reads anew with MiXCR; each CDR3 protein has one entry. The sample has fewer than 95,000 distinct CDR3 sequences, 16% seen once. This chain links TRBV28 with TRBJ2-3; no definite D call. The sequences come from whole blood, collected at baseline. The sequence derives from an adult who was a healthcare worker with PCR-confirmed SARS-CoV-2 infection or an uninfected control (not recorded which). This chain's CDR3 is CASSPQWFTQYF. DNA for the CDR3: TGTGCCAGCAGTCCACAGTGGTTCACGCAGTATTTT.